These 15 T cell receptor beta chains were all obtained from the same sample, sequenced in a study of Ad26.COV2.S vaccination and SARS-CoV-2 variants. Assay used: immunoSEQ multiplex PCR; TCRdb lists only in-frame clones, some missing. The repertoire holds a few hundred thousand clones, with 80% to 90% as singletons. The treatment was: some 20 received Ad26.COV2.S at low or high dose, single or two shots; several received placebo; per-sample allocation not given. At day 63 after the first vaccine or placebo injection, samples were drawn. The sequences come from peripheral blood, collected in a trial of Ad26.COV2.S vaccine versus placebo. The receptor set was obtained from a person aged 18-65 years who received the Ad26.COV2.S COVID-19 vaccine or a placebo.

CDR3 bases: TGTGCCAGCAGCTCGAGACAGGGAATTAATGAGCAGTACTTC. This encodes CASSSRQGINEQYF. The chain is built from TRBV7-3 and TRBJ2-7; 7 bases are shared with TRBD1. The CDR3 consists of 14 residues. The trim removed 4 bases at V and 7 bases at J, leaving 10 bases unmatched. The germline V gene has CDR1 SGHTA and CDR2 FQGTGA.

V and J are TRBV4-1 and TRBJ2-3, with 9 bases matching TRBD1. J gave up 1 base and V 0 bases, and 11 bases lay outside the gene matches. The CDR3 is 19 residues long. Germline assignment: CDR1 MGHRA and CDR2 YSYEKL. In DNA, the CDR3 is TGCGCCAGCAGCCAAGAATACATCCGGAGGACAGGGGGCACAGATACGCAGTATTTT. This translates into CASSQEYIRRTGGTDTQYF.

In DNA form, the CDR3 reads TGTGCCAGCAGCTTAGCCAGGGATACAACTGAAGCTTTCTTT. This sequence encodes CASSLARDTTEAFF. The chain couples TRBV7-2 to TRBJ1-1; D might be TRBD1 (5 bases). Between the trimmed V and J ends, which lost 0 bases and 5 bases, there was a span of 10 bases. The V gene's germline CDR1 is SGHTA and CDR2 FQGNSA. The CDR3 runs to 14 residues.

The CDR3: CASSLGTDEAFF. In DNA, the CDR3 is TGTGCCAGCAGCTTGGGTACAGATGAAGCTTTCTTT. The chain is built from TRBV5-6 and TRBJ1-1; D is undetermined. V dropped 0 bases and J dropped 7 bases, with 7 bases sitting between them. This CDR3 has 12 amino acids. Germline assignment: CDR1 SGHDT and CDR2 YYEEEE.

The J gene is TRBJ2-4, the V gene TRBV19, with D possibly TRBD1 on 5 matching bases. Trimming left V 1 base short and J 0 bases short, with 10 bases between. The CDR3 has 16 residues. From germline, CDR1 is LNHDA and CDR2 SQIVND (reference sequence). The CDR3 loop reads CASSIGSTVAKNIQYF. The CDR3, as DNA: TGTGCCAGTAGTATAGGCTCGACAGTAGCCAAAAACATTCAGTACTTC. The full variable domain, its missing parts supplied by reference TRBV19 and TRBJ2-4, is DGGITQSPKYLFRKEGQNVTLSCEQNLNHDAMYWYRQDPGQGLRLIYYSQIVNDFQKGDIAEGYSVSREKKESFPLTVTSAQKNPTAFYLCASSIGSTVAKNIQYFGAGTRLSVL.

J is TRBJ1-2 and V is TRBV5-1; D uncertain. Trimming removed 2 bases at V and 4 bases at J, with 18 bases between. Germline CDR1 and CDR2: SGHRS and YFSETQ. There are 16 residues in the CDR3. This chain's CDR3 is CASSLTPTDGPYGYTF. For the CDR3, the DNA is TGCGCCAGCAGCTTAACCCCCACCGACGGGCCCTATGGCTACACCTTC. The whole variable domain, filled in from reference TRBV5-1 and TRBJ1-2, reads KAGVTQTPRYLIKTRGQQVTLSCSPISGHRSVSWYQQTPGQGLQFLFEYFSETQRNKGNFPGRFSGRQFSNSRSEMNVSTLELGDSALYLCASSLTPTDGPYGYTFGSGTRLTVV.

The chain links TRBV3-1 (or the pseudogene TRBV3-2) to TRBJ2-2; 11 bases are shared with TRBD2. CDR1 is LGHDT and CDR2 is YNNKEL in the germline V gene (reference sequence). This CDR3 has 18 residues. Trimming at V came to 0 bases and at J to 3 bases, leaving 6 bases not matched to a gene. CDR3 in amino acids: CASSQELTSGVDTGELFF. The CDR3 DNA reads as TGTGCCAGCAGCCAAGAGTTGACTAGCGGGGTCGACACCGGGGAGCTGTTTTTT.

The J gene is TRBJ1-4, the V gene TRBV19, with no clear D. The CDR3 loop spans 16 amino acids. Germline V gene lookup returns CDR1 LNHDA and CDR2 SQIVND (reference sequence). V lost 1 base and J lost 5, with 14 bases in between. The CDR3 loop reads CASSIGPPQLNEKLFF. The CDR3 coding sequence is TGTGCCAGTAGTATAGGACCGCCCCAGCTAAATGAAAAACTGTTTTTT.

The rearrangement uses TRBV29-1 and TRBJ2-3, with D possibly being TRBD1 (5 bases). V lost 5 bases, J lost 0 bases, and 15 bases lay in between. The CDR3 is 15 residues long. Germline CDR1 SQVTM, CDR2 ANQGSEA. The DNA for the CDR3 is TGCAGCGTTACTACAGGCTACCCTAGCACAGATACGCAGTATTTT. Encoded protein: CSVTTGYPSTDTQYF.

The J gene is TRBJ2-4, the V gene TRBV6-5, with D possibly being TRBD1 or TRBD2 (5 bases each). The CDR3 has 15 residues. Germline loops: CDR1 MNHEY, CDR2 SVGAGI. V was trimmed by 6 bases and J by 0 bases, leaving 12 bases between them. The CDR3 reads CASRSGTVAKNIQYF. The CDR3 nucleotides are TGTGCCAGCAGGTCCGGGACGGTAGCCAAAAACATTCAGTACTTC.

V gene TRBV12-3 or TRBV12-4 combines with J gene TRBJ1-4; D is unresolved. The CDR3 length is 13 residues. The germline V and J ends were trimmed by 4 bases and 8 bases, with 11 bases remaining between them. The CDR3 nucleotides are TGTGCCAGCAGTTACTCGGGTGGGGAAAAACTGTTTTTT. This gives the protein CASSYSGGEKLFF.

J is TRBJ2-4 and V is TRBV5-4; 11 positions agree with TRBD2. The ends lost 4 bases at V and 6 bases at J; junction bases unmatched: 12. The V gene's germline CDR1 is SGHNT and CDR2 YYREEE (reference sequence). The CDR3 totals 17 residues. CDR3 region: CASSITLVAGGINIQYF. CDR3 coding DNA: TGTGCCAGCAGCATCACCTTGGTAGCGGGGGGGATAAACATTCAGTACTTC.

This clone was observed once. The chain recombines TRBV5-3 with TRBJ1-6; 8 bases are a match to TRBD1. TRBV5-3 is designated an ORF whose function remains uncertain. V gave up 0 bases and J gave up 7 bases; unmatched junction bases: 12. CDR3 size: 18 residues. This CDR3 reads CARSLGSGGSFGNSPLHF. For the CDR3, the DNA is TGTGCCAGAAGCTTGGGGTCAGGGGGCAGTTTCGGGAATTCACCCCTCCACTTT.

The rearrangement joins TRBV18 to TRBJ2-5; D remains unclear. Germline V gene data show CDR1 as KGHSH and CDR2 as LQKENI. Trimming pared 5 bases from V and 5 bases from J, leaving 9 bases between. The CDR3 runs 12 residues. As DNA, the CDR3 is TGTGCCAGCTCAACCATGCTGGAGACCCAGTACTTC. Protein: CASSTMLETQYF.

V is TRBV9 and J is TRBJ2-3; no reliable D call. The CDR3 has 12 amino acids. Per the germline V gene, CDR1 is SGDLS and CDR2 is YYNGEE. Trimming took 4 bases from V and 6 from J, leaving 9 bases between them. CDR3 bases: TGTGCCAGCAGCCCCCGACTTGATACGCAGTATTTT. It specifies CASSPRLDTQYF.